The 11 T cell receptor beta chains listed next were all sequenced from one sample in a study of molecular identifiers for immune sequencing clone quantification. TCRdb called the PCR reads again in MiXCR, with one record for every CDR3 protein. This sample carries hundreds of thousands of distinct CDR3 sequences, 20% of them seen once, and the ten largest clones take 0.85% to 0.9%. The sample taken for sequencing was naive CD8+ T cells from blood, with Jurkat cell RNA spiked in. Subset in this sample: FACS-sorted CD8+CD4-CCR7+CD45RA+ naive T cells. Receptors originate from a human donor in good health. Some libraries in this study had Jurkat cell RNA spiked in.

The chain employs TRBV27 and TRBJ2-5, with D tentatively TRBD1 or TRBD2 (6 bases each). Germline loops: CDR1 MNHEY, CDR2 SMNVEV (reference sequence). The CDR3 length is 14 residues. Trimming shortened V by 5 bases and J by 5 bases, and 15 bases separated the two germline ends. The CDR3 nucleotides read TGTGCCAGCAGTGGGGGGCTGGCGGATGAGACCCAGTACTTC. Translating it yields CASSGGLADETQYF.

The table lists this clonotype with many counts. V usage is TRBV25-1 and J usage is TRBJ1-5; D is perhaps TRBD1 (5 bases). In germline, CDR1 is MGHDK, CDR2 SYGVNS. V lost 3 bases, J lost 6 bases, and 9 bases lay in between. This CDR3 spans 13 amino acids. The CDR3 DNA reads TGTGCCAGCAGTGATGGGGCAGGTCAGCCCCAGCATTTT. The encoded protein is CASSDGAGQPQHF.

Ten or more counts support this clonotype. V is TRBV30 and J is TRBJ1-5; D may be TRBD1 (5 bases). The CDR3 is 15 residues long. Trimming took off 2 bases at V and 6 bases at J, with 17 bases between the two ends. The V gene's germline CDR1 is GTSNPN and CDR2 SVGIG (reference sequence). The CDR3 DNA follows: TGTGCCTGGAGTCAGGGTACATTTAATTTTCAGCCCCAGCATTTT. Translated: CAWSQGTFNFQPQHF.

This clonotype was seen repeatedly, ten times or more. The chain recombines TRBV6-6 with TRBJ1-2, with D hard to call. Looked up from germline, CDR1 is MNHNY and CDR2 is SVGAGI (reference sequence). Trimming removed 2 bases from V and 6 bases from J, with 10 bases in between. The CDR3 runs 13 residues. CDR3 nucleotides: TGTGCCAGCAGTTACGGGGAGGCCGATGGCTACACCTTC. Protein sequence: CASSYGEADGYTF.

This clonotype turned up a few times. The chain uses TRBV10-3 and TRBJ1-1, with D possibly matching TRBD1 (6 bases). V was cut by 4 bases and J by 7 bases, with 13 bases left in between. Per germline, CDR1 ENHRY and CDR2 SYGVKD. The CDR3 is 13 residues long. The CDR3 loop is CAISGTVNVEAFF. CDR3 bases: TGTGCCATCAGTGGGACAGTCAACGTTGAAGCTTTCTTT.

This clonotype occurred a few times. This chain joins TRBV3-1 and TRBJ2-5; 10 bases fit TRBD2. Trimming took 4 bases from V and 1 from J; bases not matched to a gene: 12. CDR3 length equals 18 residues. Germline V gene lookup returns CDR1 LGHDT and CDR2 YNNKEL (reference sequence). CDR3 amino acids: CASSRGTSALWGQETQYF. Here the CDR3 DNA reads TGTGCCAGCAGCCGGGGGACTAGCGCTCTGTGGGGCCAAGAGACCCAGTACTTC.

CDR3 loop: CASSPTSGGLSSNEQFF. DNA for the CDR3: TGTGCCAGCAGCCCAACTAGCGGGGGGTTATCTTCCAATGAGCAGTTCTTC. The V gene is TRBV7-9, the J gene TRBJ2-1; TRBD2 matches at 12 bases. The CDR3 spans 17 residues. V lost 5 bases and J lost 6; bases outside the gene matches: 11. Germline-derived CDR1 and CDR2 are SEHNR and FQNEAQ (reference sequence).

At least ten counts were recorded for this clonotype. The rearrangement uses TRBV5-1 and TRBJ2-5; TRBD1 matches at 12 bases. Trimming took 4 bases from V and 2 from J; bases not matched to a gene: 12. The CDR3 covers 18 residues. Germline CDR1 reads SGHRS; CDR2 reads YFSETQ. In nucleotides, the CDR3 is TGCGCCAGCAGCGCCCGGGACAGGGGGCGTCAGTTGCAAGAGACCCAGTACTTC. Translating it yields CASSARDRGRQLQETQYF.

Points on this clonotype: A single base separates this from a much larger clone, so it may be a read error. The V and J genes are TRBV6-6 and TRBJ1-1; 7 bases agree with TRBD1. Germline CDR1 is MNHNY and CDR2 is SVGAGI (reference sequence). The V segment lost 6 bases and the J segment 4 bases; nucleotides outside the gene matches: 5. The CDR3 totals 13 residues. CDR3 sequence reads: CASRGTGVTEAFF. CDR3 DNA: TGTGCCAGCAGAGGAACAGGGGTCACTGAAGCTTTCTTT.

Many counts were recorded for this clonotype. The rearrangement links TRBV28 to TRBJ2-7; D perhaps matches TRBD1 (5 bases). CDR1 MDHEN and CDR2 SYDVKM come from the germline V gene. Trimming stripped 3 bases from V and 6 bases from J, with 9 bases between. The CDR3 has 12 amino acids. CDR3 DNA sequence: TGTGCCAGCAGTTTGACAGTCCTCGAGCAGTACTTC. It translates to CASSLTVLEQYF. Full variable domain (outside the CDR3, taken from reference TRBV28 and TRBJ2-7): DVKVTQSSRYLVKRTGEKVFLECVQDMDHENMFWYRQDPGLGLRLIYFSYDVKMKEKGDIPEGYSVSREKKERFSLILESASTNQTSMYLCASSLTVLEQYFGPGTRLTVT.

This clonotype was detected a few times. The V and J genes are TRBV10-1 and TRBJ1-6, with D unclear. The CDR3 loop spans 17 amino acids. Germline assignment: CDR1 WNHNN and CDR2 SYGVQD (reference sequence). With 8 bases removed from V and 5 bases from J, the gap between germline ends came to 22 bases. The CDR3 here is CASGERRALFDNSPLHF. CDR3 coding DNA: TGCGCCAGCGGGGAACGTAGGGCTCTATTCGATAATTCACCCCTCCACTTT.